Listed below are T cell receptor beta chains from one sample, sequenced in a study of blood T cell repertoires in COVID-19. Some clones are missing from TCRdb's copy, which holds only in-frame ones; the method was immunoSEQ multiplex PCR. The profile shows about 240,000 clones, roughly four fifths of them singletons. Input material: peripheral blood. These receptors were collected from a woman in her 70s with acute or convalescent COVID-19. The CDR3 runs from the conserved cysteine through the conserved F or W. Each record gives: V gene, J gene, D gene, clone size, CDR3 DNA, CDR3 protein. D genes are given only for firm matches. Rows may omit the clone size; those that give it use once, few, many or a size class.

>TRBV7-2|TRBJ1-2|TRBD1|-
TGTGCCAGCGGAGAACAGGGGCATCATGGCTACACCTTC
CASGEQGHHGYTF
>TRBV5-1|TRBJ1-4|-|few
TGCGCCAGCAGCGACCGAGGAACTAATGAAAAACTGTTTTTT
CASSDRGTNEKLFF
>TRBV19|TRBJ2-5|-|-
TGTGCCAGTAGTATCGGACTGAATCAAGAGACCCAGTACTTC
CASSIGLNQETQYF
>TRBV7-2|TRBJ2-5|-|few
TGTGCCAGCAGCTCCACAGGGTACCTCACCCAGTACTTC
CASSSTGYLTQYF
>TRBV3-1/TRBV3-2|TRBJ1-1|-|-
TGTGCCAGCAGCCATCGAACGGGGAACACTGAAGCTTTCTTT
CASSHRTGNTEAFF
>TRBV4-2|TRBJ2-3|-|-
TGTGCCAGCAGCCAGGCAGACTATGGCCTAGGGGATACGCAGTATTTT
CASSQADYGLGDTQYF
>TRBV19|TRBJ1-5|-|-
TGTGCCAGTAGCCTTAAGGAACAGTATAGCAATCAGCCCCAGCATTTT
CASSLKEQYSNQPQHF
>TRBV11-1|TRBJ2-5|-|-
TGTGCCAGCAGCCGTCCGGGGGTTCAGGAGACCCAGTACTTC
CASSRPGVQETQYF
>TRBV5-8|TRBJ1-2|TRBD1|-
TGTGCCAGCAGCATGGGACAGGGCCGCTATGGCTACACCTTC
CASSMGQGRYGYTF
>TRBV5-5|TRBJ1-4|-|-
TGTGCCAGCAGCTCGGTGGGTACAGGGTTTAATGAAAAACTGTTTTTT
CASSSVGTGFNEKLFF
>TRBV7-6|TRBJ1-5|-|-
TGTGCCAGCAGTTCCTTAACGGGGAATCAGCCCCAGCATTTT
CASSSLTGNQPQHF
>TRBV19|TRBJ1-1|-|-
TGTGCCAGTAGGACCGGGACATTAAGCCAGACGAACACTGAAGCTTTCTTT
CASRTGTLSQTNTEAFF
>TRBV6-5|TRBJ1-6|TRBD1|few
TGTGCCAGCAGTTACCGGACAGGGTTAGAGTCACCCCTCCACTTT
CASSYRTGLESPLHF
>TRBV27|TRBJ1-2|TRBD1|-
TGTGCCAGCAGTCTAAGGGGGCAGATTAACTATGGCTACACCTTC
CASSLRGQINYGYTF
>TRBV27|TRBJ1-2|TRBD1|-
TGTGCCAGCAGTTTATCAGGGGGCTACTATGGCTACACCTTC
CASSLSGGYYGYTF
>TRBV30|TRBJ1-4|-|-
TGTGCCTGGCGTAGACTGAACACAGGGTATAATGAAAAACTGTTTTTT
CAWRRLNTGYNEKLFF
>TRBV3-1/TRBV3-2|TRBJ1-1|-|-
TGTGCCAGCAGTTATACAAACACTGAAGCTTTCTTT
CASSYTNTEAFF
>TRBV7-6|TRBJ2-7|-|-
TGTGCCAGCAGCCCAGCAGGGAACCCCTACGAGCAGTACTTC
CASSPAGNPYEQYF
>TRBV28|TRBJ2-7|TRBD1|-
TGTGCCAGCAGACCACAGGGGTCCCACTACGAGCAGTACTTC
CASRPQGSHYEQYF
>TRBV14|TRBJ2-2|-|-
TGTGCCAGCAGGGAGACAGGGAACACCGGGGAGCTGTTTTTT
CASRETGNTGELFF
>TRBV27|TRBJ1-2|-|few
TGTGCCAGCAGTTTAGCAGGGAACTATGGCTACACCTTC
CASSLAGNYGYTF
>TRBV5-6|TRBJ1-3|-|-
TGTGCCAGCAGCCCACCAGGTCGGTCTGGAAACACCATATATTTT
CASSPPGRSGNTIYF
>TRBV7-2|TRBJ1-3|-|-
TGTGCCAGCAGCTTGGAGTCTTCTGGAAACACCATATATTTT
CASSLESSGNTIYF
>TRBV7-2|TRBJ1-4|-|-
TGTGCCAGCAGCTTTGGAGGGGCAGGGAGTGGGGAAAAACTGTTTTTT
CASSFGGAGSGEKLFF
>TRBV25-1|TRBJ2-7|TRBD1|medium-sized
TGTGCCAGCAGTACGACAGGGTCCTACGAGCAGTACTTC
CASSTTGSYEQYF
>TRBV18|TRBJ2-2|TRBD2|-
TGTGCCAGCTCTGCCGGGAGGTCCGGGGAGCTGTTTTTT
CASSAGRSGELFF
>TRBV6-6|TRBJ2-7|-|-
TGTGCCAGCAGTGTACAGGGGGGGGATGAGCAGTACTTC
CASSVQGGDEQYF
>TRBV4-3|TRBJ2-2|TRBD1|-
TGCGCCAGCAGCGCCCGACAGGGGAAGTTGTCCGGGGAGCTGTTTTTT
CASSARQGKLSGELFF
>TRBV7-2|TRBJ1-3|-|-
TGTGCCAGCAGCTTACCCGCCAGTTTAAACACCATATATTTT
CASSLPASLNTIYF
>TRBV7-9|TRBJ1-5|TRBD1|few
TGTGCCAGCAGCTTTGGACAGGGCTCTCAGCCCCAGCATTTT
CASSFGQGSQPQHF
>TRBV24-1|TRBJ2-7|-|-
TGTGCCACCAGTGATACACAGAGAACGTACGAGCAGTACTTC
CATSDTQRTYEQYF
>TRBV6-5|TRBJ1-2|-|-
TGTGCCAGCAGGAAAGACAGGACTAACTATGGCTACACCTTC
CASRKDRTNYGYTF
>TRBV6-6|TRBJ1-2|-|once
TGTGCCAGCAGTCGATTGTCCGGGGCAGGGGCTTCTGGCTACACCTTC
CASSRLSGAGASGYTF
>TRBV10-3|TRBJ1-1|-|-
TGTGCCATCAGTGAGAATCGGGGGGCGTCTGAAGCTTTCTTT
CAISENRGASEAFF
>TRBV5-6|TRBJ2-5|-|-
TGTGCCAGCAGCTTCGAAGAGACCCAGTACTTC
CASSFEETQYF
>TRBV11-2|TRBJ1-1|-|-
TGTGCCAGCAGCCCCAGGGCAGGCCAAAACACTGAAGCTTTCTTT
CASSPRAGQNTEAFF
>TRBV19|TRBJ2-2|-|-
TGTGCCAGTTCGAGTACCCATTTCTCCGGGGAGCTGTTTTTT
CASSSTHFSGELFF
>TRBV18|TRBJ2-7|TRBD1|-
TGTGCCAGCTCATCTACACCCAACCGGGACAGGGGCCACGAGCAGTACTTC
CASSSTPNRDRGHEQYF
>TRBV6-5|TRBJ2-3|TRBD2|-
TGTGCCAGCAGCCGGGCGGGGGAAGATACGCAGTATTTT
CASSRAGEDTQYF
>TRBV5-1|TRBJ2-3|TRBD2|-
TGCGCCAGCAGCCTCCGCGCCTATACTAGCGGGGGGACCACAGATACGCAGTATTTT
CASSLRAYTSGGTTDTQYF
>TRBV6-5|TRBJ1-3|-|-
TGTGCCAGCAGACAGGGATCTGGAAACACCATATATTTT
CASRQGSGNTIYF
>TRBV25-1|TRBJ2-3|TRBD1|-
TGTGCCAGCACCCAAGGACAGGGGGCCTGGTCAGATACGCAGTATTTT
CASTQGQGAWSDTQYF
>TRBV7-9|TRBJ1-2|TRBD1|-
TGTGCCAGCAGCTTAGCTGAGACAGGGCCCGAGGGCTACACCTTC
CASSLAETGPEGYTF
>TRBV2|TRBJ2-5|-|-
TGTGCCAGCAGTGGAGGGAGTGAGACCCAGTACTTC
CASSGGSETQYF
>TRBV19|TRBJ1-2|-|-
TGTGCCAGTAGTCGGGGGGCCTATGGCTACACCTTC
CASSRGAYGYTF
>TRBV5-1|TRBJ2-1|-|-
TGCGCCAGCAGCTTGGAAGCCAGGGAGCAGTTCTTC
CASSLEAREQFF
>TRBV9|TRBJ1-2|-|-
TGTGCCAGCAGCGTAGACGCCCCGGGGGTATATGGCTACACCTTC
CASSVDAPGVYGYTF
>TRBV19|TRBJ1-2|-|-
TGTGCCAGTAGTATAGACGGGGATGCTGGCTACACCTTC
CASSIDGDAGYTF
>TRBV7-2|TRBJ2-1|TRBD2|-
TGTGCCAGCATGGGGACTAGCGGGGGGGCCAGGCAGTTCTTC
CASMGTSGGARQFF
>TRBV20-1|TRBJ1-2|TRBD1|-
TGCAGTGCTAGTGGGGGACAGGGAATCTATGGCTACACCTTC
CSASGGQGIYGYTF
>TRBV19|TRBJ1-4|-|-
TGTGCCAGTAGTACCCTCGCGGTGGGAAAACTGTTTTTT
CASSTLAVGKLFF
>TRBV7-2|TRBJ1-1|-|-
TGTGCCAGCAGCTTAGAACCCGGCGAGGCGGCTTTCTTT
CASSLEPGEAAFF